This T cell receptor (beta chain) was captured in a study of identical twins. CDR3 length equals 16 residues. Germline CDR1 reads DFQATT; CDR2 reads SNEGSKA (reference sequence). The V gene end was trimmed by 0 bases and the J gene end by 2 bases; junction bases not matched to a gene: 4. This clonotype came up many times. The target antigen is unknown. A universal primer site was incorporated via template switching, and the cDNA contained unique molecular identifiers. From the 5' RACE reads, TCRdb called clonotypes with MiXCR, one entry per CDR3 protein. The sample shows 310,000 or so distinct CDR3 sequences, roughly 9.7% of them seen only once. The study's findings and limits: There was an excess of low generation probability in the out-of-frame alpha sequences that twins shared. Monozygotic twins shared more out-of-frame TCR alpha than recombination models predicted. Invariant T cells like MAIT and iNKT could partly confound the zero-insertion analyses.

This sample was also put to use in a study of yellow fever vaccine responses in identical twins.

The origin of this receptor is a woman under 30 in good health. The J gene is TRBJ2-1, the V gene TRBV20-1, with 10 bases fitting TRBD2. Specimen: CD8+ T cells sorted from blood. The CDR3 loop reads CSARELAGDTYNEQFF. For the CDR3, the DNA is TGCAGTGCTAGAGAGCTAGCGGGGGACACCTACAATGAGCAGTTCTTC.